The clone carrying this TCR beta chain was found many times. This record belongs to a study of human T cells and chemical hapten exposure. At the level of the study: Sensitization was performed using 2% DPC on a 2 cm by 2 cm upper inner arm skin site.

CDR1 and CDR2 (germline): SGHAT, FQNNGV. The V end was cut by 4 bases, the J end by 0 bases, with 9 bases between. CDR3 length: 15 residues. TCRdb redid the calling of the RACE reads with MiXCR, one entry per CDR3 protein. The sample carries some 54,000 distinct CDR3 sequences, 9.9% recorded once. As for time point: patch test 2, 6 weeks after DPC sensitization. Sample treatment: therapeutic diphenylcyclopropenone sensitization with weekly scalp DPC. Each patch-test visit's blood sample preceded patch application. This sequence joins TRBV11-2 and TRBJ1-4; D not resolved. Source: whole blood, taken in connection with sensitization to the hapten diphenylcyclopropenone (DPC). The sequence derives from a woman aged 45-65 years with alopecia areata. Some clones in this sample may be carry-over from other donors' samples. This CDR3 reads CASSSDRTTNEKLFF. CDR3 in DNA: TGTGCCAGCAGCTCAGACCGTACAACTAATGAAAAACTGTTTTTT.